The 25 T cell receptor beta chains below come from one sample, sequenced in a study of radiotherapy plus CTLA-4 blockade in lung cancer. This table comes from immunoSEQ multiplex PCR, and its TCRdb copy is limited to in-frame clones, with some not included. The sample yields about 62,000 clones, about 80% seen once. The sequencing here drew on peripheral blood, taken from a patient treated with radiotherapy plus ipilimumab. The receptors shown here come from a human donor with non-small cell lung cancer who had a complete response to radiotherapy plus ipilimumab.

The V and J genes are TRBV2 and TRBJ2-3, with D hard to call. Germline V gene lookup returns CDR1 SNHLY and CDR2 FYNNEI. The CDR3 has 15 amino acids. V was cut by 7 bases and J by 2 bases, with 16 bases left in between. The CDR3 loop is CASKMRMISTDTQYF. DNA for the CDR3: TGTGCCAGCAAAATGAGGATGATTTCCACAGATACGCAGTATTTT. Full variable domain (outside the CDR3, taken from reference TRBV2 and TRBJ2-3): EPEVTQTPSHQVTQMGQEVILRCVPISNHLYFYWYRQILGQKVEFLVSFYNNEISEKSEIFDDQFSVERPDGSNFTLKIRSTKLEDSAMYFCASKMRMISTDTQYFGPGTRLTVL.

For the CDR3, the DNA is TGTGCTAGTGGTTTGCTGACAGTTACCGGGGAGCTGTTTTTT. Protein sequence: CASGLLTVTGELFF. The chain has TRBV12-5 and TRBJ2-2; possibly TRBD1 for D (5 bases). CDR1 and CDR2 from the germline V gene are LGHNT and FRNRAP. Between the trimmed V and J ends, which lost 2 bases and 5 bases, there was a span of 9 bases. This CDR3 comprises 14 residues.

The J gene is TRBJ2-7, the V gene TRBV30, with 9 bases aligning to TRBD2. The germline gives CDR1 GTSNPN, CDR2 SVGIG (reference sequence). J lost 5 bases, V lost 0 bases, and 8 bases had no gene match. CDR3 length equals 15 residues. The CDR3 sequence is CAWSVQGLAGNEQYF. For the CDR3, the DNA is TGTGCCTGGAGTGTACAGGGACTAGCTGGGAACGAGCAGTACTTC.

The chain has TRBV5-1 and TRBJ2-1; TRBD2 is a possible D gene (5 bases). Trimming stripped 4 bases from V and 6 bases from J, with 17 bases between. CDR3 size: 15 residues. From germline, CDR1 is SGHRS and CDR2 YFSETQ. CDR3 nucleotides: TGCGCCAGCAGCCCCCGGGGTACGGTCCCCAATGAGCAGTTCTTC. It is translated as CASSPRGTVPNEQFF. Full variable domain (rest looked up from reference TRBV5-1 and TRBJ2-1): KAGVTQTPRYLIKTRGQQVTLSCSPISGHRSVSWYQQTPGQGLQFLFEYFSETQRNKGNFPGRFSGRQFSNSRSEMNVSTLELGDSALYLCASSPRGTVPNEQFFGPGTRLTVL.

This clone was counted between two and nine times. This sequence joins TRBV6-1 and TRBJ1-4, with 8 bases matching TRBD1. The CDR3 totals 17 residues. Looked up from germline, CDR1 is MNHNS and CDR2 is SASEGT. The V segment lost 3 bases and the J segment 3 bases; nucleotides outside the gene matches: 9. The DNA of the CDR3 is TGTGCCAGCAGTGACCGGGACAGGCGGCGGGCTAATGAAAAACTGTTTTTT. This gives the protein CASSDRDRRRANEKLFF.

V usage is TRBV4-1 and J usage is TRBJ1-3; the D is unclear. The V gene lost 0 bases and the J gene lost 6 bases, with 6 bases spanning the gap. Germline CDR1 MGHRA, CDR2 YSYEKL. The CDR3 contains 13 residues. CDR3 bases: TGCGCCAGCAGCCAAGATTCAGAAAACACCATATATTTT. It encodes CASSQDSENTIYF.

The chain employs TRBV6-1 and TRBJ1-1; TRBD1 agrees at 9 bases. The CDR3 has 14 residues. In germline, CDR1 is MNHNS, CDR2 SASEGT. V gave up 4 bases and J gave up 5 bases; unmatched junction bases: 5. CDR3 amino acids: CASSGTGGGTEAFF. CDR3 in DNA: TGTGCCAGCAGTGGCACAGGGGGCGGGACTGAAGCTTTCTTT.

The V gene is TRBV7-9, the J gene TRBJ1-5; TRBD1 is a possible D gene (5 bases). The V and J ends lost 5 bases and 0 bases respectively, with 23 bases between them. Per germline, CDR1 SEHNR and CDR2 FQNEAQ (reference sequence). This CDR3 comprises 19 residues. The CDR3 nucleotides read TGTGCCAGCAGCGTCGGTCGATTCGGGGCGGTGGATAGCAATCAGCCCCAGCATTTT. Translation gives CASSVGRFGAVDSNQPQHF. Looking up the rest from reference TRBV7-9 and TRBJ1-5 gives the full variable domain: DTGVSQNPRHKITKRGQNVTFRCDPISEHNRLYWYRQTLGQGPEFLTYFQNEAQLEKSRLLSDRFSAERPKGSFSTLEIQRTEQGDSAMYLCASSVGRFGAVDSNQPQHFGDGTRLSIL.

CDR3 DNA sequence: TGTGCCAGCAGGGGACTAGCGGGGGTCGCAGATACGCAGTATTTT. Residues: CASRGLAGVADTQYF. The chain is built from TRBV5-6 and TRBJ2-3, with 14 bases aligning to TRBD2. The germline CDR1 and CDR2 sequences are SGHDT and YYEEEE. The CDR3 loop spans 15 amino acids. The trim removed 5 bases at V and 4 bases at J, leaving 3 bases unmatched.

This clone was recorded only once. The chain couples TRBV19 to TRBJ2-1; D is possibly TRBD1 (6 bases). CDR1 is LNHDA and CDR2 is SQIVND in the germline V gene (reference sequence). The CDR3 extends over 15 amino acids. The V gene lost 1 base and the J gene lost 8 bases, with 15 bases spanning the gap. The CDR3 is CASSIGRGLLDEQFF. The CDR3 DNA follows: TGTGCCAGTAGTATAGGCAGGGGTTTGTTGGATGAGCAGTTCTTC.

J is TRBJ2-7 and V is TRBV15; 7 nucleotides line up with TRBD1. V gave up 0 bases and J gave up 3 bases; unmatched junction bases: 5. Per germline, CDR1 LNHNV and CDR2 YYDKDF (reference sequence). The CDR3 consists of 15 residues. For the CDR3, the DNA is TGTGCCACCAGCAGAGATCAGGGGGACAGCTACGAGCAGTACGTC. Its translation is CATSRDQGDSYEQYV.

The genes are TRBV18 and TRBJ2-5; 7 bases map to TRBD1. Germline loops: CDR1 KGHSH, CDR2 LQKENI. The CDR3 has 13 amino acids. Trimming at V came to 4 bases and at J to 1 base, leaving 0 bases not matched to a gene. The CDR3 bases are TGTGCCAGCTCACGGGACAGCCAAGAGACCCAGTACTTC. Protein: CASSRDSQETQYF.

The chain recombines TRBV9 with TRBJ1-1, with 7 bases fitting TRBD1. The CDR3 consists of 14 residues. J was trimmed by 5 bases and V by 2 bases; bases with no gene match: 6. Germline CDR1 reads SGDLS; CDR2 reads YYNGEE. The CDR3 region is CASSVSGGGTEAFF. CDR3 DNA sequence: TGTGCCAGCAGCGTTTCAGGGGGTGGTACTGAAGCTTTCTTT.

The chain links TRBV27 to TRBJ2-7; D gene ambiguous. The germline V gene has CDR1 MNHEY and CDR2 SMNVEV (reference sequence). The CDR3 covers 13 residues. Trimming removed 5 bases at V and 11 bases at J, with 19 bases between. The CDR3 DNA follows: TGTGCCAGCAGTCCTCGAGTCGAGGAAGGGAAGTACTTC. Its protein is CASSPRVEEGKYF.

This clone has a handful of counts. This rearrangement joins TRBV11-2 to TRBJ2-3; either TRBD1 or TRBD2 may supply D (5 bases each). The germline CDR1 and CDR2 sequences are SGHAT and FQNNGV. This CDR3 region has 16 residues. V dropped 2 bases and J dropped 1 base, with 13 bases sitting between them. CDR3 bases: TGTGCCAGCAGCTTACCCCCCTGGGACGGCACAGATACGCAGTATTTT. Amino acid sequence: CASSLPPWDGTDTQYF.

The V gene is TRBV6-1, the J gene TRBJ2-5; 11 nucleotides align to TRBD2. CDR3 length: 17 amino acids. The trim removed 2 bases at V and 1 base at J, leaving 6 bases unmatched. Germline V gives CDR1 MNHNS, CDR2 SASEGT. CDR3 nucleotides: TGTGCCAGCAGTGAATTACTAGCGGGGGCTTTCCAAGAGACCCAGTACTTC. This translates into CASSELLAGAFQETQYF.

This chain links TRBV5-1 with TRBJ1-4; D might be TRBD1 (6 bases). Trimming shortened V by 4 bases and J by 8 bases, and 21 bases separated the two germline ends. In germline, CDR1 is SGHRS, CDR2 YFSETQ. This CDR3 spans 16 amino acids. CDR3 in amino acids: CASSPTSGAILEKLFF. The CDR3 DNA reads as TGCGCCAGCAGCCCAACGTCAGGGGCAATTTTGGAAAAACTGTTTTTT. Supplemented by reference TRBV5-1 and TRBJ1-4, the full variable domain reads KAGVTQTPRYLIKTRGQQVTLSCSPISGHRSVSWYQQTPGQGLQFLFEYFSETQRNKGNFPGRFSGRQFSNSRSEMNVSTLELGDSALYLCASSPTSGAILEKLFFGSGTQLSVL.

The chain carries TRBV6-1 and TRBJ2-6; D not certain. The CDR3 consists of 17 residues. V was shortened by 1 base and J by 0 bases, with 10 bases between the two germline ends. CDR1 is MNHNS and CDR2 is SASEGT in the germline V gene. The CDR3 DNA reads TGTGCCAGCAGTGAAGAAAAGGTACCCTCTGGGGCCAACGTCCTGACTTTC. The encoded protein is CASSEEKVPSGANVLTF.

The chain has TRBV7-2 and TRBJ1-6; D unclear. The CDR3 loop spans 13 amino acids. Germline-derived CDR1 and CDR2 are SGHTA and FQGNSA. V was cut by 7 bases and J by 6 bases, with 10 bases left in between. CDR3: CASIRDLNSPLHF. CDR3 bases: TGTGCCAGCATCCGCGACCTTAATTCACCCCTCCACTTT.

V gene TRBV7-9 combines with J gene TRBJ1-1, with a tentative D call TRBD1 (6 bases). Germline values: CDR1 SEHNR, CDR2 FQNEAQ (reference sequence). The CDR3 has 14 amino acids. V shed 7 bases and J shed 0 bases, with 12 bases lying between them. The chain's CDR3 is CASTTGFMNTEAFF. CDR3 bases: TGTGCCAGCACCACAGGGTTCATGAACACTGAAGCTTTCTTT. The whole variable domain, filled in from reference TRBV7-9 and TRBJ1-1, reads DTGVSQNPRHKITKRGQNVTFRCDPISEHNRLYWYRQTLGQGPEFLTYFQNEAQLEKSRLLSDRFSAERPKGSFSTLEIQRTEQGDSAMYLCASTTGFMNTEAFFGQGTRLTVV.

This chain joins TRBV5-1 and TRBJ2-1; the D gene could be TRBD1 or TRBD2 (5 bases each). Trimming removed 0 bases at V and 9 bases at J, with 7 bases between. Germline CDR1 and CDR2: SGHRS and YFSETQ. The CDR3 is made up of 12 amino acids. CDR3 bases: TGCGCCAGCAGCTTGGAGGGACCTGAGCAGTTCTTC. Translation gives CASSLEGPEQFF.

This chain joins TRBV7-2 and TRBJ1-1; maybe TRBD1 (6 bases). CDR3 size: 15 residues. V shed 2 bases and J shed 7 bases, with 17 bases lying between them. Germline V gives CDR1 SGHTA, CDR2 FQGNSA. The CDR3 coding sequence is TGTGCCAGCAGCTTATCGGGGGGCCCCCGGTTTGAAGCTTTCTTT. It translates to CASSLSGGPRFEAFF. The variable domain in full, with the rest retrieved from reference TRBV7-2 and TRBJ1-1, is GAGVSQSPSNKVTEKGKDVELRCDPISGHTALYWYRQSLGQGLEFLIYFQGNSAPDKSGLPSDRFSAERTGGSVSTLTIQRTQQEDSAVYLCASSLSGGPRFEAFFGQGTRLTVV.

The rearrangement joins TRBV6-1 to TRBJ1-3; D is unresolved. The germline V and J ends were trimmed by 0 bases and 0 bases, with 9 bases remaining between them. CDR3 length: 16 residues. Germline CDR1 is MNHNS and CDR2 is SASEGT. The CDR3 coding sequence is TGTGCCAGCAGTGAAGCAGGCGGCTACTCTGGAAACACCATATATTTT. Protein product: CASSEAGGYSGNTIYF.

This clone was detected once. This chain uses TRBV23-1 with TRBJ2-5; 9 bases line up with TRBD2. TRBV23-1 is classed as an ORF, of uncertain function. Trimming at V came to 0 bases and at J to 1 base, leaving 6 bases not matched to a gene. This CDR3 has 17 amino acids. The CDR3 nucleotides read TGCGCCAGCAGTCAATCGAAACTAGCGGGCCTCCAAGAGACCCAGTACTTC. Translated, it gives CASSQSKLAGLQETQYF.

This chain joins TRBV2 and TRBJ2-5, with TRBD2 matching over 10 bases. V shed 3 bases, J shed 1 base, and the junction held 11 bases outside the gene matches. The CDR3 extends over 18 amino acids. Looked up from germline, CDR1 is SNHLY and CDR2 is FYNNEI. The CDR3 region is CASSDTSGIFVSQETQYF. The CDR3 nucleotides read TGTGCCAGCAGTGATACTAGCGGGATCTTCGTGTCCCAAGAGACCCAGTACTTC.